One sample yielded the 3 T cell receptor beta chains listed below, sequenced in a study of T-cell reconstitution after alpha-beta-depleted transplantation in children. It was with unique molecular identifiers that the TCRbeta library was prepared. TCRdb re-analysed the PCR reads in MiXCR, keeping a single row per CDR3 protein. The sample shows 600,000 to 700,000 distinct CDR3 sequences, approximately 14% of them seen only once. The input for sequencing was PBMCs, taken before TCRalphabeta/CD19-depleted stem cell transplant. These receptors came from a girl aged 2 to 10 with congenital amegakaryocytic thrombocytopenia, due to receive a stem cell transplant.

The sample holds many counts of this clonotype. The J gene is TRBJ2-3, the V gene TRBV7-8; D is tentatively TRBD1 or TRBD2 (5 bases each). The CDR3 has 16 amino acids. Looked up from germline, CDR1 is SGHVS and CDR2 is FQNEAQ. V was trimmed by 1 base and J by 4 bases, leaving 15 bases between them. For the CDR3, the DNA is TGTGCCAGCAGCTTAGGCAGGGTAGAGAGGGCAGATACGCAGTATTTT. This translates into CASSLGRVERADTQYF.

This clonotype came up many times. CDR3: CASSVAVAGGSGELFF. CDR3 DNA: TGTGCCAGCAGCGTAGCTGTAGCGGGAGGGTCCGGGGAGCTGTTTTTT. This chain uses TRBV9 with TRBJ2-2, with 11 bases identical to TRBD2. Germline CDR1 SGDLS, CDR2 YYNGEE. Trimming took 0 bases from V and 6 from J; bases not matched to a gene: 4. This CDR3 region has 16 residues.

The CDR3 protein is CASSRLAGRGNEQFF. For the CDR3, the DNA is TGTGCCAGCAGCAGACTAGCGGGAAGGGGCAATGAGCAGTTCTTC. The gene calls are TRBV11-2 and TRBJ2-1, with 11 bases identical to TRBD2. Trimming removed 5 bases from V and 6 bases from J; junction bases left unmatched: 6. Germline values: CDR1 SGHAT, CDR2 FQNNGV. The CDR3 has 15 residues. Looking up the rest from reference TRBV11-2 and TRBJ2-1 gives the full variable domain: EAGVAQSPRYKIIEKRQSVAFWCNPISGHATLYWYQQILGQGPKLLIQFQNNGVVDDSQLPKDRFSAERLKGVDSTLKIQPAKLEDSAVYLCASSRLAGRGNEQFFGPGTRLTVL.